Listed below are T cell receptor beta chains from one sample, sequenced in a study of vaccination and CD4 T cells after COVID-19. These TCRs are of unknown antigen specificity. In TCRdb, the PCR reads were re-called with MiXCR into one record per CDR3 protein. The sample holds about 10,000 distinct CDR3 sequences, around 27% seen once. This specimen was CD4+ T cells from blood, cultured in vitro, taken before SARS-CoV-2 vaccination. Receptors originate from a human donor who received a COVID-19 vaccine. Both conserved end residues are part of each CDR3. A D gene is named only where the DNA matches it firmly. Where a row states a size, it is once, few, many or the class of an expanded clone; other rows omit it.

J gene | D gene | V gene | clone size | CDR3 protein | CDR3 DNA
TRBJ2-7 | NA | TRBV19 | NA | CASSMFPDTPTYEQYF | TGTGCCAGTAGTATGTTTCCGGACACGCCTACCTACGAGCAGTACTTC
TRBJ2-5 | NA | TRBV7-2 | NA | CASSSSARETQYF | TGTGCCAGCAGCTCAAGTGCCCGGGAGACCCAGTACTTC
TRBJ2-5 | NA | TRBV6-1 | NA | CASSEVDSQETQYF | TGTGCCAGCAGTGAAGTGGACAGCCAAGAGACCCAGTACTTC
TRBJ2-3 | NA | TRBV2 | NA | CASSEALHGELSTDTQYF | TGTGCCAGCAGTGAAGCGCTTCATGGGGAGTTAAGCACAGATACGCAGTATTTT
TRBJ1-1 | NA | TRBV3-1 | NA | CASSQVLNTEAFF | TGTGCCAGCAGCCAAGTACTAAACACTGAAGCTTTCTTT
TRBJ2-3 | NA | TRBV24-1 | NA | CATSDRMGPRASTDTQYF | TGTGCCACCAGTGATCGTATGGGGCCGAGGGCAAGCACAGATACGCAGTATTTT
TRBJ2-7 | NA | TRBV7-9 | NA | CASSITGTGSYEQYF | TGTGCCAGCAGCATCACCGGGACGGGGTCCTACGAGCAGTACTTC
TRBJ2-5 | TRBD2 | TRBV2 | NA | CASSEWLAGGGGGTQYF | TGTGCCAGCAGTGAATGGCTAGCGGGGGGGGGCGGCGGGACCCAGTACTTC
TRBJ1-3 | NA | TRBV30 | few | CAWSLAGANTIYF | TGTGCCTGGAGTTTGGCAGGGGCAAACACCATATATTTT
TRBJ2-5 | TRBD1 | TRBV6-5 | NA | CASSSSRDRRPYQETQYF | TGTGCCAGCAGTTCTTCCCGGGACAGGAGACCGTACCAAGAGACCCAGTACTTC
TRBJ1-5 | NA | TRBV7-2 | medium-sized | CASSLTSFNQPQHF | TGTGCCAGCAGCTTAACCTCTTTCAATCAGCCCCAGCATTTT
TRBJ1-5 | NA | TRBV6-1 | medium-sized | CASSPTVTNQPQHF | TGTGCCAGCAGCCCCACAGTGACCAATCAGCCCCAGCATTTT
TRBJ2-3 | TRBD2 | TRBV5-1 | NA | CASSYSGTSGVYSTDTQYF | TGCGCCAGCAGCTATTCCGGGACTAGCGGAGTATATAGCACAGATACGCAGTATTTT
TRBJ1-5 | TRBD1 | TRBV10-3 | NA | CAINDRGNQPQHF | TGTGCCATCAATGACAGGGGGAATCAGCCCCAGCATTTT
TRBJ1-6 | NA | TRBV9 | NA | CASSAIPGINNSPLHF | TGTGCCAGCAGCGCGATCCCCGGGATTAATAATTCACCCCTCCACTTT
TRBJ2-3 | TRBD2 | TRBV20-1 | few | CSALAGTPPDTQYF | TGCAGTGCGTTAGCGGGGACCCCCCCAGATACGCAGTATTTT
TRBJ2-5 | NA | TRBV5-1 | few | CASSPRTEETQYF | TGCGCCAGCAGCCCCCGGACAGAAGAGACCCAGTACTTC
TRBJ2-3 | NA | TRBV11-3 | few | CASSWGSADTQYF | TGTGCCAGCAGCTGGGGGTCCGCAGATACGCAGTATTTT
TRBJ1-2 | NA | TRBV18 | NA | CASSSSGDGYGYTF | TGTGCCAGCTCATCTTCAGGGGATGGCTATGGCTACACCTTC
TRBJ1-6 | NA | TRBV14 | NA | CASSPRWQRSSPLHF | TGTGCCAGCAGCCCCCGGTGGCAGCGCAGTTCACCCCTCCACTTT
TRBJ2-7 | NA | TRBV1 | NA | CTSSQPGQGPYEQYF | TGCACCAGCAGCCAACCGGGACAGGGACCCTACGAGCAGTACTTC
TRBJ2-2 | NA | TRBV6-1 | NA | CASRGQLIITGELFF | TGTGCCAGCAGGGGCCAATTAATTATTACCGGGGAGCTGTTTTTT
TRBJ2-5 | NA | TRBV24-1 | large | CATSDASLLAETQYF | TGTGCCACCAGTGATGCCTCACTCCTTGCTGAGACCCAGTACTTC
TRBJ2-7 | NA | TRBV10-3 | NA | CAISDWTSYEQYF | TGTGCCATCAGTGATTGGACAAGCTACGAGCAGTACTTC
TRBJ2-5 | TRBD1 | TRBV20-1 | NA | CSASDPQTGGWQETQYF | TGCAGTGCTAGCGACCCTCAGACAGGGGGCTGGCAAGAGACCCAGTACTTC
TRBJ2-6 | NA | TRBV6-5 | NA | CASSSSGANVLTF | TGTGCCAGCAGTTCCTCTGGGGCCAACGTCCTGACTTTC
TRBJ1-3 | TRBD1 | TRBV19 | medium-sized | CASSVNRGGNTIYF | TGTGCCAGTAGTGTCAACAGGGGTGGAAACACCATATATTTT
TRBJ2-7 | NA | TRBV5-1 | few | CASSLDSLAYEQYF | TGCGCCAGCAGCTTGGACAGCCTAGCCTACGAGCAGTACTTC
TRBJ2-3 | NA | TRBV30 | medium-sized | CAWSTGTFTDTQYF | TGTGCCTGGAGCACCGGGACTTTCACAGATACGCAGTATTTT
TRBJ2-1 | TRBD1 | TRBV12-3/TRBV12-4 | once | CASSPADRANEQFF | TGTGCCAGCAGTCCCGCGGACAGGGCCAATGAGCAGTTCTTC
TRBJ2-5 | NA | TRBV27 | NA | CASSPSNSGETQYF | TGTGCCAGCAGTCCATCAAATTCGGGAGAGACCCAGTACTTC
TRBJ1-1 | TRBD1 | TRBV27 | medium-sized | CASSLRGRNTEAFF | TGTGCCAGCAGTTTAAGGGGGCGCAACACTGAAGCTTTCTTT
TRBJ2-1 | TRBD2 | TRBV7-2 | NA | CASAVASGGGSSYNEQFF | TGTGCCAGCGCAGTTGCTAGCGGGGGGGGCAGCTCCTACAATGAGCAGTTCTTC
TRBJ2-6 | NA | TRBV29-1 | NA | CSVELGFDAGANVLTF | TGCAGCGTTGAGCTAGGGTTTGACGCTGGGGCCAACGTCCTGACTTTC
TRBJ1-1 | TRBD1 | TRBV20-1 | NA | CSARAGGRSEAFF | TGCAGTGCTAGGGCAGGGGGGAGGTCTGAAGCTTTCTTT
TRBJ1-2 | TRBD1 | TRBV19 | few | CASSTAPDRGQFGYTF | TGTGCCAGTAGTACCGCTCCGGACAGGGGGCAGTTTGGCTACACCTTC
TRBJ2-2 | TRBD2 | TRBV24-1 | NA | CATSERLAGNTGELFF | TGTGCCACCAGTGAGCGACTAGCGGGGAACACCGGGGAGCTGTTTTTT
TRBJ1-1 | NA | TRBV19 | NA | CASSIGVDGMNTEAFF | TGTGCCAGTAGTATAGGAGTGGACGGGATGAACACTGAAGCTTTCTTT
TRBJ1-1 | TRBD1 | TRBV7-2 | NA | CASSAQGANTEAFF | TGTGCCAGCAGCGCACAGGGGGCGAACACTGAAGCTTTCTTT
TRBJ2-5 | TRBD2 | TRBV12-3/TRBV12-4 | NA | CASSWGGEVKTQYF | TGTGCCAGCAGTTGGGGGGGGGAGGTAAAGACCCAGTACTTC
TRBJ2-5 | NA | TRBV20-1 | NA | CSAQYQETQYF | TGCAGTGCTCAGTACCAAGAGACCCAGTACTTC
TRBJ2-3 | TRBD2 | TRBV24-1 | few | CATSDFGGERTDTQYF | TGTGCCACCAGTGATTTTGGGGGGGAAAGAACAGATACGCAGTATTTT
TRBJ2-4 | TRBD1 | TRBV6-1 | NA | CATKQGAQNIQYF | TGTGCCACTAAACAGGGGGCGCAAAACATTCAGTACTTC
TRBJ2-3 | TRBD2 | TRBV7-2 | NA | CASSSARWTSGGTSTDTQYF | TGTGCCAGCAGCTCCGCTCGCTGGACTAGCGGGGGGACAAGCACAGATACGCAGTATTTT
TRBJ2-7 | TRBD1 | TRBV5-6 | few | CASSLRDRTNYEQYF | TGTGCCAGCAGCTTGAGGGACAGGACGAACTACGAGCAGTACTTC
TRBJ1-5 | NA | TRBV6-5 | medium-sized | CASSYFSGKSQPQHF | TGTGCCAGCAGTTACTTTTCAGGGAAGAGTCAGCCCCAGCATTTT
TRBJ1-6 | NA | TRBV7-8 | NA | CASSLAQYNSPLHF | TGTGCCAGCAGCTTAGCCCAGTATAATTCACCCCTCCACTTT
TRBJ2-1 | TRBD2 | TRBV20-1 | NA | CSADGTSGTSYNEQFF | TGCAGTGCAGATGGGACTAGCGGGACCTCCTACAATGAGCAGTTCTTC
TRBJ2-6 | TRBD1 | TRBV6-1 | few | CASKDRAGANVLTF | TGTGCCAGCAAGGACAGGGCTGGGGCCAACGTCCTGACTTTC
TRBJ2-5 | NA | TRBV6-1 | few | CASSGLYQETQYF | TGTGCCAGCAGTGGGTTGTACCAAGAGACCCAGTACTTC
TRBJ2-3 | TRBD1 | TRBV7-6 | NA | CASSLGQGYSTDTQYF | TGTGCCAGCAGCCTCGGACAGGGGTACAGCACAGATACGCAGTATTTT